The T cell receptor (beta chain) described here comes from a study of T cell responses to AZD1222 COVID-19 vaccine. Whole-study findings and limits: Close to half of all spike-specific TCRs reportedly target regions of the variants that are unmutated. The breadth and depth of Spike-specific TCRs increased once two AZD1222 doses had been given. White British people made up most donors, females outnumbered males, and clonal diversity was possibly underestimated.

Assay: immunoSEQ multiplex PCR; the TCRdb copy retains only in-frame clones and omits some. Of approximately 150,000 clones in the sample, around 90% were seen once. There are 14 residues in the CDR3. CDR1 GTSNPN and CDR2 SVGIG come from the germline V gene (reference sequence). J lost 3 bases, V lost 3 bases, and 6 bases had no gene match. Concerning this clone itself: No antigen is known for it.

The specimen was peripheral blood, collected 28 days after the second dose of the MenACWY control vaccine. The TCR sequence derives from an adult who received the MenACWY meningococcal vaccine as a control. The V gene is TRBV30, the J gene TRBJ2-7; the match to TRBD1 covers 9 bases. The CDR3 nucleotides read TGTGCCTGGAGGGACAGGGGATTTCGCTACGAGCAGTACTTC. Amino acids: CAWRDRGFRYEQYF.